Shown below are 6 T cell receptor beta chains from a single sample sequenced in a study of siplizumab effects on memory and regulatory T cells. Profiling relied on immunoSEQ multiplex PCR, and the TCRdb table lists in-frame clones only, not all of them. Among around 120,000 clones listed, roughly 94% were seen once. Sequencing used non-Treg CD4+ T cells sorted from blood. These receptors came from a human donor in good health.

The V and J genes are TRBV19 and TRBJ2-5; D gene uncertain. V was pared by 4 bases and J by 13 bases, with 16 bases between. From germline, CDR1 is LNHDA and CDR2 SQIVND (reference sequence). CDR3 length equals 12 residues. DNA for the CDR3: TGTGCCAGTAGTACCCAGGCGGTTGATATGTACTTC. It yields the protein CASSTQAVDMYF.

J is TRBJ2-7 and V is TRBV11-3; possible D gene TRBD1, 6 bases. This CDR3 is 14 amino acids long. Looked up from germline, CDR1 is SGHNT and CDR2 is YENEEA. Trimming removed 1 base at V and 0 bases at J, with 7 bases between. The DNA for the CDR3 is TGTGCCAGCAGCTTAGGCAGGGGCTCCTACGAGCAGTACTTC. Residues: CASSLGRGSYEQYF.

V gene TRBV18 combines with J gene TRBJ2-5; 13 nucleotides match TRBD2. There are 16 residues in the CDR3. The junction had 4 bases not matched to a gene; V was cut back by 3 bases and J by 3 bases. Germline CDR1 KGHSH, CDR2 LQKENI. The CDR3 spells CASSPRLAGGKETQYF. The CDR3 coding sequence is TGTGCCAGCTCACCTCGACTAGCGGGGGGCAAAGAGACCCAGTACTTC.

This sequence joins TRBV9 and TRBJ1-4; 7 bases agree with TRBD1. CDR3 length: 14 amino acids. Per germline, CDR1 SGDLS and CDR2 YYNGEE. The V and J ends lost 3 bases and 10 bases, in that order; junction bases with no gene match: 9. CDR3 sequence reads: CASSGETGIGKLFF. CDR3 nucleotides: TGTGCCAGCAGCGGAGAGACAGGGATCGGAAAACTGTTTTTT.

This sequence joins TRBV7-9 and TRBJ2-1, with 13 bases identical to TRBD2. The V and J ends lost 1 base and 9 bases, in that order; junction bases with no gene match: 6. The CDR3 sequence is 16 residues long. In germline, CDR1 is SEHNR, CDR2 FQNEAQ (reference sequence). The CDR3 DNA reads TGTGCCAGCAGCTTAGGACTAGCGGGGGGAAAAGTTGAGCAGTTCTTC. Its protein is CASSLGLAGGKVEQFF.

This chain joins TRBV2 and TRBJ1-1, with D possibly being TRBD1 (5 bases). V lost 8 bases and J 2 bases, leaving 18 bases between the germline ends. Per germline, CDR1 SNHLY and CDR2 FYNNEI. The CDR3 covers 15 residues. Here the CDR3 DNA reads TGTGCCAGCTCGAGACAGAGCTTTCTTAACACTGAAGCTTTCTTT. This sequence encodes CASSRQSFLNTEAFF.